A single sample gave rise to the 24 T cell receptor beta chains below, sequenced in a study of vaccination effects on CD4 cells after COVID-19. Data came from immunoSEQ multiplex PCR; TCRdb stores just in-frame clones and leaves some out. The data show over 50,000 clones, around 81% seen once. Their cognate antigens are unknown. The ViraFEST assay expanded antigen-specific CD4+ T cells with viral peptide pools before sequencing. A 10-day culture period preceded the isolation of CD4+ T cells. The source material was CD4+ T cells from PBMCs cultured with HCoV-229E spike peptides, sampled before COVID-19 vaccination. The receptors were gathered from a human donor who received a COVID-19 vaccine.

V and J are TRBV2 and TRBJ2-7, with TRBD1 matching 12 bases. Losses at the gene ends were 7 bases for V and 4 bases for J; bases not matched to a gene: 11. The CDR3 runs to 16 residues. The V gene's germline CDR1 is SNHLY and CDR2 FYNNEI. The CDR3 reads CASNQGGTGGGYEQYV. CDR3 sequence (DNA): TGTGCCAGCAACCAAGGGGGGACAGGGGGCGGGTACGAGCAGTACGTC.

The chain joins TRBV7-9 to TRBJ2-4; D remains ambiguous. Trimming shortened V by 5 bases and J by 1 base, and 12 bases separated the two germline ends. This CDR3 region has 15 residues. The V gene's germline CDR1 is SEHNR and CDR2 FQNEAQ (reference sequence). The CDR3 loop reads CASSLDPGAKNIQYF. Written as DNA, the CDR3 is TGTGCCAGCAGCCTGGACCCTGGGGCCAAAAACATTCAGTACTTC.

This clone was observed a few times. V and J are TRBV27 and TRBJ1-6; D uncertain. The CDR3 is made up of 15 amino acids. Trimming left V 3 bases short and J 9 bases short, with 15 bases between. The germline V gene encodes CDR1 MNHEY and CDR2 SMNVEV (reference sequence). The CDR3 region has the DNA TGTGCCAGCAGTTTGGTGGATCTGTACGTTTCACCCCTCCACTTT. Protein sequence: CASSLVDLYVSPLHF.

This clone appeared a single time. The rearrangement joins TRBV18 to TRBJ1-2, with D unclear. Germline V gene sequence: CDR1 KGHSH, CDR2 LQKENI. V was cut by 2 bases and J by 11 bases, with 9 bases left in between. The CDR3 runs to 11 residues. This chain's CDR3 is CASSPGQWYTF. The CDR3, as DNA: TGTGCCAGCTCACCAGGCCAGTGGTACACCTTC.

The genes are TRBV6-2 or TRBV6-3 and TRBJ2-1; 7 positions match TRBD1. Germline CDR1 MNHEY, CDR2 SVGEGT. The CDR3 has 16 residues. J lost 7 bases, V lost 6 bases, and 15 bases had no gene match. The DNA of the CDR3 is TGTGCCAGCAGCCGAAATACCAAGGGGGCGAGGAATGAGCAGTTCTTC. Translation: CASSRNTKGARNEQFF.

The chain is built from TRBV9 and TRBJ2-1, with D possibly TRBD1 on 6 matching bases. The V gene lost 4 bases and the J gene lost 9 bases, with 14 bases spanning the gap. The CDR3 runs 13 residues. Germline V gives CDR1 SGDLS, CDR2 YYNGEE. The CDR3 nucleotides are TGTGCCAGCAGCTACGAAACAGGGTCTGAGCAGTTCTTC. Translated, it gives CASSYETGSEQFF.

This chain connects TRBV6-2 or TRBV6-3 to TRBJ2-3, with D possibly being TRBD1 (5 bases). V shed 4 bases and J shed 3 bases, with 29 bases lying between them. Germline V CDR1 and CDR2: MNHEY, SVGEGT. The CDR3 consists of 20 residues. The CDR3 nucleotides read TGTGCCAGCAGTTCCACCGCCGAAACCCAGGGCACGTTGTTGACAGATACGCAGTATTTT. It specifies CASSSTAETQGTLLTDTQYF.

As to this clone: This CDR3 is also generated by other DNA sequences in the sample. The chain joins TRBV18 to TRBJ2-5, with D uncertain. The CDR3 length is 12 residues. V gave up 3 bases and J gave up 5 bases, with 7 bases separating them. CDR1 KGHSH and CDR2 LQKENI come from the germline V gene. In DNA form, the CDR3 reads TGTGCCAGCTCACCTAATAAGGAGACCCAGTACTTC. Protein sequence: CASSPNKETQYF.

This clone appeared a few times. The rearrangement uses TRBV7-2 and TRBJ1-6, with D maybe TRBD1 (6 bases). Per the germline V gene, CDR1 is SGHTA and CDR2 is FQGNSA. V was pared by 2 bases and J by 8 bases, with 13 bases between. The CDR3 loop spans 15 amino acids. The CDR3: CASSLMGAGYSPLHF. The CDR3 region has the DNA TGTGCCAGCAGCTTAATGGGGGCAGGTTATTCACCCCTCCACTTT.

In this sample, this clone turned up once. In nucleotides, the CDR3 is TGCAGCGTTACTACAGGGACGTCTGGAAACACCATATATTTT. Amino acids: CSVTTGTSGNTIYF. The rearrangement joins TRBV29-1 to TRBJ1-3, with a possible D match to TRBD1 (6 bases). The CDR3 loop spans 14 amino acids. The V gene lost 5 bases and the J gene lost 1 base, with 12 bases spanning the gap. Germline CDR1 and CDR2: SQVTM and ANQGSEA.

The gene calls are TRBV28 and TRBJ2-7; TRBD1 is a possible D gene (6 bases). This CDR3 is 14 amino acids long. V shed 6 bases and J shed 1 base, with 13 bases lying between them. Germline V gene sequence: CDR1 MDHEN, CDR2 SYDVKM. The CDR3 protein is CASRRSGASYEQYV. For the CDR3, the DNA is TGTGCCAGCAGGAGGTCAGGGGCTTCCTACGAGCAGTACGTC.

The rearrangement links TRBV30 to TRBJ1-2; unclear D gene. V dropped 2 bases and J dropped 5 bases, with 15 bases sitting between them. CDR1 is GTSNPN, CDR2 SVGIG, per germline (reference sequence). CDR3 length equals 14 residues. The CDR3 spells CAWSRQTFGYGYTF. DNA for the CDR3: TGTGCCTGGAGTCGGCAGACCTTCGGGTATGGCTACACCTTC.

The chain links TRBV24-1 to TRBJ1-2; no clear D gene. V was trimmed by 4 bases and J by 1 base, leaving 9 bases between them. The germline gives CDR1 KGHDR, CDR2 SFDVKD. The CDR3 is made up of 14 amino acids. The CDR3 is CATSEWELNYGYTF. CDR3 coding DNA: TGTGCCACCAGTGAGTGGGAACTTAACTATGGCTACACCTTC.

The chain is built from TRBV7-2 and TRBJ2-2; no clear D gene. The germline CDR1 and CDR2 sequences are SGHTA and FQGNSA. The V and J ends lost 0 bases and 6 bases respectively, with 8 bases between them. The CDR3 is 14 residues long. This chain's CDR3 is CASSLARFAGELFF. CDR3 DNA sequence: TGTGCCAGCAGCTTAGCTCGGTTCGCCGGGGAGCTGTTTTTT.

The chain links TRBV6-6 to TRBJ1-2; 8 nucleotides agree with TRBD1. From germline, CDR1 is MNHNY and CDR2 SVGAGI (reference sequence). This CDR3 is built from 14 residues. The V gene end was trimmed by 5 bases and the J gene end by 5 bases; junction bases not matched to a gene: 7. The CDR3 nucleotides are TGTGCCAGCAGTCGAAGGACAGGGAGTTATGGCTACACCTTC. Translating it yields CASSRRTGSYGYTF.

The chain couples TRBV7-9 to TRBJ2-1; D possibly corresponds to TRBD2 (5 bases). Germline V gene sequence: CDR1 SEHNR, CDR2 FQNEAQ (reference sequence). The CDR3 extends over 14 amino acids. Between the trimmed V and J ends, which lost 6 bases and 3 bases, there was a span of 12 bases. For the CDR3, the DNA is TGTGCCAGCAGTGCGTCGGGGAACTACAATGAGCAGTTCTTC. Translating it yields CASSASGNYNEQFF. The complete variable domain, with remaining parts taken from reference TRBV7-9 and TRBJ2-1, reads DTGVSQNPRHKITKRGQNVTFRCDPISEHNRLYWYRQTLGQGPEFLTYFQNEAQLEKSRLLSDRFSAERPKGSFSTLEIQRTEQGDSAMYLCASSASGNYNEQFFGPGTRLTVL.

The V and J genes are TRBV2 and TRBJ2-5; the D is unclear. Trimming stripped 2 bases from V and 0 bases from J, with 4 bases between. The CDR3 has 13 amino acids. Per the germline V gene, CDR1 is SNHLY and CDR2 is FYNNEI. For the CDR3, the DNA is TGTGCCAGCAGTGAAAACAACCAAGAGACCCAGTACTTC. Protein sequence: CASSENNQETQYF.

The rearrangement uses TRBV27 and TRBJ2-4; D is uncertain. V gave up 6 bases and J gave up 2 bases, with 5 bases separating them. The CDR3 loop spans 12 amino acids. Germline V lookup: CDR1 MNHEY, CDR2 SMNVEV (reference sequence). Here the CDR3 DNA reads TGTGCCAGCAGCCCCACCAAAAACATTCAGTACTTC. This encodes CASSPTKNIQYF.

This sequence joins TRBV7-9 and TRBJ2-7, with D possibly being TRBD1 (6 bases). Germline V gives CDR1 SEHNR, CDR2 FQNEAQ (reference sequence). V was pared by 1 base and J by 3 bases, with 13 bases between. CDR3 length: 15 amino acids. CDR3 protein: CASSLGGGPLYEQYV. CDR3 DNA: TGTGCCAGCAGCTTAGGAGGGGGTCCCCTCTACGAGCAGTACGTC.

The table lists this clone with a few counts. The chain recombines TRBV7-3 with TRBJ2-2, with 7 bases that match TRBD2. Unmatched junction bases numbered 2, after V lost 1 base and J lost 0 bases. The CDR3 has 16 amino acids. The germline V gene has CDR1 SGHTA and CDR2 FQGTGA. Here the CDR3 reads CASSLMGGSNTGELFF. In DNA, the CDR3 is TGTGCCAGCAGCTTAATGGGGGGGTCGAACACCGGGGAGCTGTTTTTT.

V is TRBV28 and J is TRBJ1-1; 11 positions match TRBD1. Germline CDR1 reads MDHEN; CDR2 reads SYDVKM. V lost 2 bases to trimming and J lost 1 base; unmatched junction nucleotides: 9. CDR3 length: 18 amino acids. The CDR3 sequence is CASSLLGTGGVGNTEAFF. CDR3 nucleotide sequence: TGTGCCAGCAGTTTACTTGGGACAGGGGGAGTGGGGAACACTGAAGCTTTCTTT.

The chain links TRBV7-2 to TRBJ2-3; D is ambiguous. Germline V lookup: CDR1 SGHTA, CDR2 FQGNSA. The length of the CDR3 is 13 residues. Trimming took off 1 base at V and 4 bases at J, with 6 bases between the two ends. The CDR3 region has the DNA TGTGCCAGCAGCTTAGGGCTTCCAGATACGCAGTATTTT. Residues: CASSLGLPDTQYF.

The chain couples TRBV7-2 to TRBJ2-2; 12 bases fit TRBD2. The CDR3 loop spans 17 amino acids. Germline V lookup: CDR1 SGHTA, CDR2 FQGNSA. V lost 0 bases to trimming and J lost 15 bases; unmatched junction nucleotides: 14. DNA for the CDR3: TGTGCCAGCAGCTTAGCCTCTGGACTAGCGGGGAGTCGATCGATGTTTTTT. It yields the protein CASSLASGLAGSRSMFF.

This clone was seen a single time. This chain links TRBV9 with TRBJ1-2, with 7 bases aligning to TRBD1. Per germline, CDR1 SGDLS and CDR2 YYNGEE. The ends lost 4 bases at V and 3 bases at J; junction bases unmatched: 6. The CDR3 loop spans 14 amino acids. The CDR3 region is CASSPRQGDYGYTF. CDR3 DNA: TGTGCCAGCAGCCCACGACAGGGCGACTATGGCTACACCTTC.